The T cell receptor (beta chain) described here comes from a study of cytotoxic CD8 clonotypes in ibrutinib-treated CLL. Remarks on this clone: Its antigen is not identified.

Sequenced by immunoSEQ multiplex PCR; TCRdb stores in-frame clones only, minus some. The data contain over 150,000 clones, more than 65% of them singletons. Study outcomes and limitations: Sample timing was unmatched between remission and later-progressing patients; lymph nodes unstudied.

The trim removed 0 bases at V and 7 bases at J, leaving 0 bases unmatched. Germline CDR1 SGDLS, CDR2 YYNGEE. This CDR3 region has 13 residues. The TCR comes from a human donor with chronic lymphocytic leukemia. The rearrangement links TRBV9 to TRBJ1-5, with 8 nucleotides matching TRBD1. Sequencing was performed on PBMCs, taken after 12 months of ibrutinib treatment. CDR3 DNA: TGTGCCAGCAGCGTAGGACAGGGGCAGCCCCAGCATTTT. Protein product: CASSVGQGQPQHF.